The sequence of this T cell receptor (beta chain) was determined in a study of cytomegalovirus exposure and HLA in healthy donors. V dropped 4 bases and J dropped 7 bases, with 20 bases sitting between them. In germline, CDR1 is MGHRA, CDR2 YSYEKL. The CDR3 is 16 amino acids. PCR employed 60 Vbeta and 13 Jbeta primers. Only in-frame clones appear in the TCRdb table, and some are missing; sequencing was by immunoSEQ multiplex PCR. The sample has some 200,000 clones, around nine tenths seen once. This clone appeared a single time. The source material was PBMCs. The sequence was collected from a woman between 18 and 29 years old in good health and CMV-seronegative. The genes are TRBV4-1 and TRBJ2-1; tentative D call: TRBD2 (6 bases). The CDR3: CASSLSISGGLNEQFF. The CDR3 coding sequence is TGCGCCAGCAGCCTCTCGATATCTGGAGGGCTGAATGAGCAGTTCTTC.